This entry lists 16 T cell receptor beta chains sequenced from one sample in a study of cytotoxic CD8 clonotypes in ibrutinib-treated CLL. The protocol was immunoSEQ multiplex PCR, while the TCRdb copy is restricted to in-frame clones and leaves out a portion. This sample has tens of thousands of clones, with approximately 65% found just once. The sequenced sample was PBMCs, obtained after 24 months of ibrutinib treatment. Receptor source: a human donor with chronic lymphocytic leukemia.

This clone has just a few counts. The chain has TRBV6-6 and TRBJ2-7; 9 bases map to TRBD2. J lost 3 bases, V lost 4 bases, and 10 bases had no gene match. The CDR3 spans 16 residues. Germline-derived CDR1 and CDR2 are MNHNY and SVGAGI (reference sequence). CDR3 sequence (DNA): TGTGCCAGCAGTTGGGGAATAGCGGGGGCTAACTACGAGCAGTACTTC. Protein product: CASSWGIAGANYEQYF.

The chain uses TRBV19 and TRBJ1-3; D gene uncertain. Trimming stripped 5 bases from V and 0 bases from J, with 8 bases between. The CDR3 runs to 14 residues. From germline, CDR1 is LNHDA and CDR2 SQIVND (reference sequence). The CDR3 sequence: CASSEIYSGNTIYF. Here the CDR3 DNA reads TGTGCCAGTAGTGAGATCTACTCTGGAAACACCATATATTTT.

The chain carries TRBV7-9 and TRBJ2-7; 7 nucleotides line up with TRBD1. The CDR3 covers 15 residues. Losses at the gene ends were 5 bases for V and 4 bases for J; bases not matched to a gene: 11. CDR1 and CDR2 (germline): SEHNR, FQNEAQ (reference sequence). The CDR3 nucleotides are TGTGCCAGCAGCAAATCCGGGACAGAACAATACGAGCAGTACTTC. This gives the protein CASSKSGTEQYEQYF.

A few counts support this clone. The genes are TRBV5-1 and TRBJ1-2; D remains unclear. V lost 6 bases and J lost 7, with 19 bases in between. The CDR3 extends over 14 amino acids. Germline values: CDR1 SGHRS, CDR2 YFSETQ. CDR3 sequence reads: CASTQDGRGSGYTF. In DNA form, the CDR3 reads TGCGCCAGCACCCAGGACGGACGCGGAAGTGGCTACACCTTC.

This clone has just a few counts. This rearrangement joins TRBV30 to TRBJ2-2, with unresolved D. Germline-derived CDR1 and CDR2 are GTSNPN and SVGIG (reference sequence). Trimming shortened V by 3 bases and J by 8 bases, and 10 bases separated the two germline ends. This CDR3 is 12 amino acids long. CDR3 in amino acids: CAWSWGKGELFF. The CDR3 DNA follows: TGTGCCTGGAGCTGGGGTAAAGGGGAGCTGTTTTTT.

This rearrangement joins TRBV4-2 to TRBJ1-5; a weak D match, TRBD1 (5 bases). This CDR3 spans 15 amino acids. V lost 2 bases to trimming and J lost 5 bases, with 13 bases between them. Per the germline V gene, CDR1 is LGHNA and CDR2 is YNFKEQ. CDR3 DNA: TGTGCCAGCAGCCAATACGGGCAGGGCGATCAGCCCCAGCATTTT. Its translation is CASSQYGQGDQPQHF.

The chain carries TRBV12-5 and TRBJ1-3; 7 nucleotides align to TRBD1. The V segment lost 4 bases and the J segment 0 bases; nucleotides outside the gene matches: 3. Per the germline V gene, CDR1 is LGHNT and CDR2 is FRNRAP. The CDR3 covers 15 residues. The CDR3 here is CASGSGQNSGNTIYF. As DNA, the CDR3 is TGTGCTAGTGGTTCGGGACAGAACTCTGGAAACACCATATATTTT.

Written as DNA, the CDR3 is TGTGCCAGCAGCCCATTCAACCGGGACTCAACAGATACGCAGTATTTT. Its translation: CASSPFNRDSTDTQYF. The chain couples TRBV5-4 to TRBJ2-3; the D gene is possibly TRBD2 (6 bases). CDR1 and CDR2 (germline): SGHNT, YYREEE (reference sequence). The CDR3 is 16 amino acids. The V end was cut by 4 bases, the J end by 3 bases, with 18 bases between.

A few counts support this clone. The V and J genes are TRBV2 and TRBJ2-1; perhaps TRBD1 as D (6 bases). The CDR3 has 14 amino acids. Looked up from germline, CDR1 is SNHLY and CDR2 is FYNNEI. Between the trimmed V and J ends, which lost 7 bases and 5 bases, there was a span of 15 bases. Written as DNA, the CDR3 is TGTGCCAGCAAAAGCCAGGGGTACCACAATGAGCAGTTCTTC. Residues: CASKSQGYHNEQFF.

The chain couples TRBV5-1 to TRBJ1-4; 7 nucleotides line up with TRBD1. Per the germline V gene, CDR1 is SGHRS and CDR2 is YFSETQ. This CDR3 has 14 residues. After removal of 4 bases from V and 4 bases from J, the junction contained 4 bases not matched to a gene. The CDR3, as DNA: TGCGCCAGCAGCCCGGGACAGAGTAATGAAAAACTGTTTTTT. The encoded protein is CASSPGQSNEKLFF.

This clone showed up many times. The chain's CDR3 is CSVAGSLDQPQHF. The CDR3 nucleotides read TGCAGCGTTGCTGGGAGTCTGGATCAGCCCCAGCATTTT. The chain employs TRBV29-1 and TRBJ1-5; no reliable D call. CDR3 length equals 13 residues. Germline assignment: CDR1 SQVTM and CDR2 ANQGSEA. Trimming removed 4 bases from V and 5 bases from J, with 12 bases in between. Variable domain in full (rest from reference TRBV29-1 and TRBJ1-5): SAVISQKPSRDICQRGTSLTIQCQVDSQVTMMFWYRQQPGQSLTLIATANQGSEATYESGFVIDKFPISRPNLTFSTLTVSNMSPEDSSIYLCSVAGSLDQPQHFGDGTRLSIL.

This clone turned up a few times. The chain uses TRBV9 and TRBJ1-1; no definite D call. Germline-derived CDR1 and CDR2 are SGDLS and YYNGEE. Trimming cost V 2 bases and J 1 base, with 6 bases left between them. The CDR3 is 13 amino acids. In DNA form, the CDR3 reads TGTGCCAGCAGCGTGAAGGAGAACACTGAAGCTTTCTTT. Its translation is CASSVKENTEAFF.

About this clone itself: In the same sample, other DNA sequences code for this CDR3. The CDR3 sequence: CASSIWTGDQPQHF. CDR3 DNA sequence: TGTGCCAGTAGTATCTGGACAGGGGATCAGCCCCAGCATTTT. The rearrangement uses TRBV19 and TRBJ1-5, with 9 bases identical to TRBD1. The CDR3 runs to 14 residues. The germline CDR1 and CDR2 sequences are LNHDA and SQIVND (reference sequence). J lost 5 bases, V lost 3 bases, and 2 bases had no gene match. The variable domain in full, with the rest retrieved from reference TRBV19 and TRBJ1-5, is DGGITQSPKYLFRKEGQNVTLSCEQNLNHDAMYWYRQDPGQGLRLIYYSQIVNDFQKGDIAEGYSVSREKKESFPLTVTSAQKNPTAFYLCASSIWTGDQPQHFGDGTRLSIL.

The chain recombines TRBV12-5 with TRBJ2-7, with D possibly being TRBD1 or TRBD2 (5 bases each). This CDR3 has 12 residues. Between the trimmed V and J ends, which lost 5 bases and 3 bases, there was a span of 8 bases. The germline V gene encodes CDR1 LGHNT and CDR2 FRNRAP. Here the CDR3 reads CASGEGIYEQYF. The CDR3 bases are TGTGCTAGTGGTGAGGGGATCTACGAGCAGTACTTC.

The chain uses TRBV29-1 and TRBJ1-4; D is unresolved. The CDR3 runs 12 residues. V lost 4 bases, J lost 5 bases, and 8 bases lay in between. In germline, CDR1 is SQVTM, CDR2 ANQGSEA. CDR3 sequence: CSVGALNEKLFF. CDR3 bases: TGCAGCGTTGGGGCCCTAAATGAAAAACTGTTTTTT.

The DNA of the CDR3 is TGTGCCATCAGTTGGGGGGAGAACACCGGGGAGCTGTTTTTT. Protein product: CAISWGENTGELFF. The gene calls are TRBV10-3 and TRBJ2-2; maybe TRBD2 (6 bases). V was shortened by 5 bases and J by 1 base, with 8 bases between the two germline ends. In germline, CDR1 is ENHRY, CDR2 SYGVKD. The CDR3 consists of 14 residues.